This T cell receptor (beta chain) stems from a study of blood T cell repertoires in COVID-19. Study context: T cells, B-cell-depleted T cells, or PBMCs supplied cDNA or gDNA.

Using immunoSEQ multiplex PCR, the repertoire was profiled, and TCRdb retains in-frame clones only, with some absent. The table includes a few hundred thousand clones, around 85% detected once. V lost 8 bases and J 2 bases, leaving 17 bases between the germline ends. The CDR3 contains 15 residues. From germline, CDR1 is MNHEY and CDR2 SVGAGI. The participants were between roughly 18 and 100 years old and came from roughly 24 US areas. Participants had their cohort set by participant-reported clinical history. Recovered Cohort 3 donors showed two negative PCRs, clearance, or symptom resolution. The sample comprised PBMCs or T cells enriched from blood (not recorded which). The TCR sequence derives from a man aged 35 to 55 who had recovered from COVID-19. The rearrangement links TRBV6-5 to TRBJ2-3; maybe TRBD1 (7 bases). CDR3 DNA: TGTGCCAGCCGGCGGGGACAGCTGAACACAGATACGCAGTATTTT. Translation gives CASRRGQLNTDTQYF.